The source of this T cell receptor beta chain is a study of blood T cell repertoires in COVID-19. Germline CDR1 SQVTM, CDR2 ANQGSEA. V was trimmed by 6 bases and J by 0 bases, leaving 18 bases between them. The CDR3 spans 16 residues. TCRdb keeps only in-frame clones here, not all; method: immunoSEQ multiplex PCR. The table has over 150,000 clones, roughly 84% seen once. Sample: PBMCs or T cells enriched from blood (not recorded which). This clonotype originated in a man aged 35 to 55 who had recovered from COVID-19. V and J are TRBV29-1 and TRBJ2-1, with D perhaps TRBD2 (6 bases). The CDR3 region has the DNA TGCAGCGTAACCGGGGGACCCATACTCTCCTACAATGAGCAGTTCTTC. Protein sequence: CSVTGGPILSYNEQFF.